The entry below gives a single T cell receptor beta chain sequence along with its context. Its antigen is unidentified. Time point in this sample: healthy volunteer bleed at 6 weeks. It was unfractionated whole blood from which total RNA was extracted. This CDR3 is built from 16 residues. The V gene's germline CDR1 is SGHAT and CDR2 FQNNGV. The V and J ends lost 2 bases and 2 bases respectively, with 15 bases between them. What the library attached to individual cDNA molecules were unique molecular identifiers. Original methodology: Samples ranged from 23,224 to 690,600 TCRs, with a median of roughly 95,000. TCRdb reprocessed the RACE reads via MiXCR and lists one record per CDR3 protein. None of the V and J calls come from the authors' own analysis; TCRdb made them. Of 30,000 to 40,000 distinct CDR3 sequences listed, roughly 5.4% were seen once; the top ten hold around 13%. This sample stems from a study of human T cells and chemical hapten exposure. As for the study in general: TCR yields per sample varied, mainly owing to small pooled library volume differences. The study, taken as a whole, reports: No shift was seen in TCRs above 1 in 1000 frequency with DPC sensitization.

The J gene is TRBJ1-1, the V gene TRBV11-2; D gene unclear. The sample comprised whole blood. This clonotype originated in a human donor in good health. Some clones in this sample may be carry-over from other donors' samples. The CDR3 protein is CASSLRFGVQNTEAFF. The CDR3 region has the DNA TGTGCCAGCAGCTTACGGTTCGGGGTTCAAAACACTGAAGCTTTCTTT.